This entry is about one T cell receptor beta chain. A single record per CDR3 protein comes from TCRdb applying MiXCR to the RACE reads. The sample has about 120,000 distinct CDR3 sequences, roughly 13% seen once. These data belong to a study of human T cells and chemical hapten exposure. About the study: Weekly scalp doses of diphenylcyclopropenone were given to patients during the roughly 24-week study.

Germline CDR1 is SGHRS and CDR2 is YFSETQ. The length of the CDR3 is 15 residues. With 3 bases removed from V and 4 bases from J, the gap between germline ends came to 16 bases. Time point meaning: patch test 1, 2 weeks after DPC sensitization. The sample's treatment: therapeutic diphenylcyclopropenone sensitization with weekly scalp DPC. Sequences were derived from whole blood, sampled in connection with sensitization to the hapten diphenylcyclopropenone (DPC). The gene calls are TRBV5-1 and TRBJ2-5; a possible D gene is TRBD1 (6 bases). This clonotype originated in a man aged 18 to 29 with alopecia areata. Some clones in this sample may be carry-over from other donors' samples. CDR3 region: CASSSLETGSETQYF. The CDR3 bases are TGCGCCAGCAGCTCATTAGAAACAGGGTCAGAGACCCAGTACTTC.